The sequence of this T cell receptor (beta chain) was determined in a study of T cell repertoires in cytomegalovirus infection. This clonotype has just a few counts. Its antigen remains unknown. TCRdb independently ran MiXCR on the reads; one entry per CDR3 protein. The sample lists about a million distinct CDR3 sequences; about 33% were seen once. Per germline, CDR1 WNHNN and CDR2 SYGVQD (reference sequence). The CDR3 has 13 residues. V was cut by 5 bases and J by 5 bases, with 13 bases left in between. The origin of this receptor is a human donor in good health (CMV status not recorded). Some clones in this sample may be carry-over from other donors' samples. This rearrangement joins TRBV10-1 to TRBJ2-7, with unresolved D. The source was cultured CD8+ T cells from PBMCs, collected from culture after CMV antigen stimulation. The CDR3 bases are TGCGCCAGCAGTCGGTGGGGATCCAACGAGCAGTACTTC. It translates to CASSRWGSNEQYF.